The 16 T cell receptor beta chains reported below all come from one sample, sequenced in a study of T cells in Graves' hyperthyroidism and ophthalmopathy. Amplified regions were TCR beta CDR3 sequences from RNA transcripts. The TCR CDR3 was amplified in a first-round RT-PCR using the HTBI primer set. TCRdb re-called the multiplex PCR reads with MiXCR, one entry per CDR3 protein. The repertoire includes some 340,000 distinct CDR3 sequences, roughly 13% of them detected once, and 34% sits in the top ten. The specimen sequenced was blood. These receptors were taken from a woman aged 40 to 50 with Graves' ophthalmopathy.

This rearrangement joins TRBV29-1 to TRBJ2-3; 8 bases map to TRBD2. This CDR3 region has 15 residues. CDR1 is SQVTM and CDR2 is ANQGSEA in the germline V gene. After removal of 6 bases from V and 3 bases from J, the junction contained 11 bases not matched to a gene. The CDR3 loop reads CSVVSSGSGTDTQYF. DNA for the CDR3: TGCAGCGTCGTTTCCAGCGGGAGCGGAACAGATACGCAGTATTTT.

This clonotype has a count of ten or more. This chain joins TRBV7-9 and TRBJ2-1, with D perhaps being TRBD1 or TRBD2 (6 bases each). This CDR3 is built from 16 residues. Trimming shortened V by 7 bases and J by 0 bases, and 16 bases separated the two germline ends. CDR1 is SEHNR and CDR2 is FQNEAQ in the germline V gene (reference sequence). CDR3 DNA: TGTGCCAGCACCCCGGGGGCGGATTCCTCCTACAATGAGCAGTTCTTC. Translated, it gives CASTPGADSSYNEQFF.

This clonotype showed up just a few times. The rearrangement links TRBV4-1 to TRBJ1-2; D possibly corresponds to TRBD1 (5 bases). V lost 4 bases and J 1 base, leaving 13 bases between the germline ends. Germline V CDR1 and CDR2: MGHRA, YSYEKL. This CDR3 is 15 amino acids long. The CDR3 reads CASSLWGEINYGYTF. The DNA of the CDR3 is TGCGCCAGCAGCCTCTGGGGCGAAATTAACTATGGCTACACCTTC.

This clonotype was found a few times. The chain employs TRBV10-3 and TRBJ1-4; unclear D gene. V was cut by 2 bases and J by 0 bases, with 10 bases left in between. The CDR3 spans 16 residues. Germline lookup yields CDR1 ENHRY and CDR2 SYGVKD. The CDR3 reads CAISESQPATNEKLFF. The CDR3 region has the DNA TGTGCCATCAGTGAGAGTCAGCCAGCAACTAATGAAAAACTGTTTTTT.

This clonotype was found many times. The rearrangement links TRBV5-1 to TRBJ1-1, with D unresolved. This CDR3 has 12 amino acids. The germline CDR1 and CDR2 sequences are SGHRS and YFSETQ. The V end lost 0 bases, the J end lost 7 bases, and 7 bases lay between the germline ends. This CDR3 reads CASSLGGYEAFF. For the CDR3, the DNA is TGCGCCAGCAGCTTGGGTGGTTATGAAGCTTTCTTT.

This clonotype was seen many times. The chain is built from TRBV15 and TRBJ1-1; possibly TRBD1 for D (5 bases). Trimming left V 3 bases short and J 1 base short, with 18 bases between. The CDR3 spans 17 residues. Germline loops: CDR1 LNHNV, CDR2 YYDKDF (reference sequence). The CDR3 sequence is CATSRRDVEVGNTEAFF. The CDR3 DNA reads TGTGCCACCAGCAGGAGGGACGTCGAGGTGGGGAACACTGAAGCTTTCTTT.

This clonotype has at least ten counts. The rearrangement links TRBV19 to TRBJ1-3; perhaps TRBD1 as D (5 bases). The CDR3 runs to 14 residues. Trimming stripped 8 bases from V and 0 bases from J, with 11 bases between. Germline values: CDR1 LNHDA, CDR2 SQIVND (reference sequence). The CDR3 loop reads CASRGQYSGNTIYF. The CDR3 DNA sequence: TGTGCCAGTCGGGGCCAGTACTCTGGAAACACCATATATTTT.

The V and J genes are TRBV29-1 and TRBJ1-5; D gene ambiguous. Trimming took off 7 bases at V and 4 bases at J, with 11 bases between the two ends. The CDR3 spans 12 residues. Germline CDR1 is SQVTM and CDR2 is ANQGSEA. The CDR3 region has the DNA TGCAGCGCCTGGACCGCTAATCAGCCCCAGCATTTT. Amino acid sequence: CSAWTANQPQHF.

This clonotype was observed many times. The chain has TRBV19 and TRBJ2-3, with D perhaps matching TRBD1 or TRBD2 (5 bases each). The germline gives CDR1 LNHDA, CDR2 SQIVND (reference sequence). The CDR3 is 15 residues long. V lost 7 bases and J lost 0, with 14 bases in between. CDR3 in amino acids: CASNRDGASTDTQYF. The CDR3 DNA is TGTGCCAGTAATCGGGACGGGGCTAGCACAGATACGCAGTATTTT. Combining the CDR3 with reference TRBV19 and TRBJ2-3 gives the whole variable domain DGGITQSPKYLFRKEGQNVTLSCEQNLNHDAMYWYRQDPGQGLRLIYYSQIVNDFQKGDIAEGYSVSREKKESFPLTVTSAQKNPTAFYLCASNRDGASTDTQYFGPGTRLTVL.

The rearrangement links TRBV28 to TRBJ2-1; 7 positions match TRBD2. V trimming: 5 bases; J trimming: 10 bases; junction bases outside the gene matches: 11. This CDR3 contains 14 residues. Germline CDR1 reads MDHEN; CDR2 reads SYDVKM. CDR3 sequence: CASSPGTMSREQFF. In DNA, the CDR3 is TGTGCCAGCAGTCCCGGGACTATGTCTCGGGAGCAGTTCTTC.

The table lists this clonotype with many counts. The rearrangement joins TRBV19 to TRBJ2-7; TRBD1 agrees at 7 bases. The CDR3 extends over 15 amino acids. Germline V lookup: CDR1 LNHDA, CDR2 SQIVND (reference sequence). The V and J ends lost 5 bases and 0 bases, in that order; junction bases with no gene match: 7. This chain's CDR3 is CASSLTGVGSYEQYF. As DNA, the CDR3 is TGTGCCAGTAGTCTAACAGGGGTAGGCTCCTACGAGCAGTACTTC.

The V call is TRBV11-2, the J call TRBJ1-2, with D unresolved. The CDR3 totals 14 residues. V dropped 1 base and J dropped 8 bases, with 14 bases sitting between them. The germline V gene has CDR1 SGHAT and CDR2 FQNNGV. CDR3 protein: CASSLGGGEGGYTF. The CDR3 bases are TGTGCCAGCAGCTTAGGGGGTGGGGAAGGGGGCTACACCTTC.

The chain recombines TRBV29-1 with TRBJ2-3; TRBD2 matches at 10 bases. The CDR3 extends over 17 amino acids. V lost 6 bases, J lost 0 bases, and 12 bases stayed unmatched. CDR1 is SQVTM, CDR2 ANQGSEA, per germline. CDR3 in DNA: TGCAGCGTCGCTTCAATTAGCGGGGGGAAAAGCACAGATACGCAGTATTTT. It codes for CSVASISGGKSTDTQYF.

As for this clonotype: A single base separates this from a much larger clone, so it may be a read error. The V gene is TRBV3-1, the J gene TRBJ1-2, with D possibly matching TRBD1 (6 bases). The CDR3 runs 14 residues. Per the germline V gene, CDR1 is LGHDT and CDR2 is YNNKEL (reference sequence). The germline V and J ends were trimmed by 7 bases and 8 bases, with 20 bases remaining between them. The CDR3 reads CASNYQGGSGGYTF. The CDR3 bases are TGTGCCAGCAACTATCAAGGGGGTAGTGGAGGCTACACCTTC.

Ten or more counts support this clonotype. J is TRBJ2-1 and V is TRBV20-1; 9 bases map to TRBD1. In germline, CDR1 is DFQATT, CDR2 SNEGSKA (reference sequence). The ends lost 2 bases at V and 6 bases at J; junction bases unmatched: 8. This CDR3 is built from 15 residues. In DNA form, the CDR3 reads TGCAGTGCTAGACAGGGACAGGGAGACATCAATGAGCAGTTCTTC. Translating it yields CSARQGQGDINEQFF.

This clonotype was observed a handful of times. The junction and the germline gene differ at one end; a read error may be behind it. The chain recombines TRBV11-2 with TRBJ2-7, with 9 bases identical to TRBD2. CDR1 and CDR2 from the germline V gene are SGHAT and FQNNGV. There are 15 residues in the CDR3. In DNA, the CDR3 is TGTGCCAGCGGCTTAGGGACACTAGCGGGCCACGAGCAGTACTTC. Translating gives CASGLGTLAGHEQYF.